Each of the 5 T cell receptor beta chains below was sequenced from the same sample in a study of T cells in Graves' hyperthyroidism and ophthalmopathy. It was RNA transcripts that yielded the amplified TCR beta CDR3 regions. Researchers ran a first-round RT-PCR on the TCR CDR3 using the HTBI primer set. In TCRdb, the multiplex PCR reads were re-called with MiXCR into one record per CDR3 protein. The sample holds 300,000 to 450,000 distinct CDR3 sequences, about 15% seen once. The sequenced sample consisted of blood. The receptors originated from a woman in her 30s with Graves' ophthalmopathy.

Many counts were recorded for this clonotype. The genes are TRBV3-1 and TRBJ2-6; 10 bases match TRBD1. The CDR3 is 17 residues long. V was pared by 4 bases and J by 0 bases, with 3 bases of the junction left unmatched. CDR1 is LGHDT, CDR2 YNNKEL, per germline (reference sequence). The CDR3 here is CASSLGTGVSGANVLTF. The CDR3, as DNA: TGTGCCAGCAGCCTTGGGACAGGGGTCTCTGGGGCCAACGTCCTGACTTTC.

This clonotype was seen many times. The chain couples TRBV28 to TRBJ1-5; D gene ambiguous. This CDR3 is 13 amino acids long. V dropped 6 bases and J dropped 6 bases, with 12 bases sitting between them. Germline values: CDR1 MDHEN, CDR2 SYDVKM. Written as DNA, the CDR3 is TGTGCCAGCAGCTTAGAAGGTTCTCAGCCCCAGCATTTT. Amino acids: CASSLEGSQPQHF.

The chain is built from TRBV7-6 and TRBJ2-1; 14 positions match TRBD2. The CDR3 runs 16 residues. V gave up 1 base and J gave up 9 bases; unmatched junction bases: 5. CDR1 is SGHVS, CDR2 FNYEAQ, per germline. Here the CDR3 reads CASSLELGLAGGEQFF. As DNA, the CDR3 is TGTGCCAGCAGCTTAGAACTAGGACTAGCGGGGGGTGAGCAGTTCTTC.

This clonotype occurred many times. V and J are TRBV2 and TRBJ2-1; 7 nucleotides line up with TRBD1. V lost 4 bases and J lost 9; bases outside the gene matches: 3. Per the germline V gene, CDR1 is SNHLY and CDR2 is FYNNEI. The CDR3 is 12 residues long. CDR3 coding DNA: TGTGCCAGCAGTGGAGGGGGCGGTGAGCAGTTCTTC. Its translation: CASSGGGGEQFF.

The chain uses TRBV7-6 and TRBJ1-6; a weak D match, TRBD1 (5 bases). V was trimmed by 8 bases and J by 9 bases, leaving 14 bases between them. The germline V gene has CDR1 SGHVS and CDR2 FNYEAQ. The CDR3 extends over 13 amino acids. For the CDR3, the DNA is TGTGCCAGCGGCCGGGGGGTTGGTTCACCCCTCCACTTT. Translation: CASGRGVGSPLHF.